This T cell receptor beta chain was documented in a study of T-cell reconstitution after alpha-beta-depleted transplantation in children. Trimming pared 6 bases from V and 7 bases from J, leaving 25 bases between. The germline V gene has CDR1 ENHRY and CDR2 SYGVKD. The CDR3 length is 17 residues. Unique molecular identifiers tagged the TCRbeta library. In TCRdb, the PCR reads were re-called with MiXCR into one record per CDR3 protein. The sample gives around 580,000 distinct CDR3 sequences, 20% to 30% of which show up once; under 45% is in the top ten. The rearrangement links TRBV10-3 to TRBJ2-1, with D perhaps TRBD1 (6 bases). The source was PBMCs, collected before TCRalphabeta/CD19-depleted stem cell transplant. The source is a boy under two years old with Wiskott-Aldrich syndrome, due to receive a stem cell transplant. The CDR3 spells CAIRGASDSGFGNEQFF. The CDR3, as DNA: TGTGCCATCAGGGGGGCCTCCGACTCGGGGTTTGGGAATGAGCAGTTCTTC.